This section outlines one T cell receptor beta chain sequence together with its context. A much larger clone differs by one base, so this may be a read error. This specimen includes other DNA sequences encoding the same CDR3. Original processing notes: By means of reference gene primer amplification, nucleated cell counts were estimated. The method was immunoSEQ multiplex PCR; TCRdb's version includes in-frame clones alone and lacks a portion of them. V and J calls and clone size are those listed in that table; D and trimming were worked out from the DNA. The repertoire holds about 140,000 clones, with 60% to 80% as singletons. The ends were cut back, 0 bases at V and 4 bases at J, with 7 bases in the middle. Germline V gene sequence: CDR1 SGDLS, CDR2 YYNGEE. This CDR3 is 14 amino acids long. This entry is derived from a study of blood T cell repertoires in COVID-19. Study-wide context: COVID-19 samples from acute and convalescent phases originated in the United States, Italy and Spain. PBMCs, B-cell-depleted T cells, or T cells were the source of the cDNA or gDNA that made up the material.

This receptor was identified in a woman between 45 and 65 years old with active or convalescent COVID-19. Specimen: peripheral blood. V gene TRBV9 combines with J gene TRBJ2-2; the D gene is possibly TRBD1 (6 bases). The CDR3 DNA reads TGTGCCAGCAGCGTAGACAGGGCCACCGGGGAGCTGTTTTTT. This translates into CASSVDRATGELFF.